These 27 T cell receptor beta chains came from one sample sequenced in a study of CD8+ T cells in alopecia areata. Indicated treatment: oral pan-JAK inhibitor, 5-10 mg twice daily. Extracted from the samples, RNA was reverse transcribed into cDNA to serve as the sequencing template. The repertoire was sequenced with immunoSEQ multiplex PCR; TCRdb's copy has only in-frame clones and lacks some. The data contain about 190,000 clones, approximately 57% of them singletons. The sequenced sample was CD4+ T cells sorted from blood, obtained at week 24, from a patient treated with tofacitinib. The receptors were sampled from a human donor with alopecia areata.

The CDR3: CATSQGLKGTGDTQYF. The CDR3 coding sequence is TGTGCCACCAGCCAGGGGCTCAAGGGGACTGGGGATACGCAGTATTTT. The chain employs TRBV15 and TRBJ2-3, with D perhaps TRBD1 or TRBD2 (6 bases each). The CDR3 totals 16 residues. Germline-derived CDR1 and CDR2 are LNHNV and YYDKDF (reference sequence). With 5 bases removed from V and 6 bases from J, the gap between germline ends came to 21 bases.

This clone was counted between two and nine times. In the same sample, other DNA sequences code for this CDR3. V usage is TRBV13 and J usage is TRBJ1-1, with TRBD1 as a possible D gene (5 bases). This CDR3 comprises 12 residues. Germline values: CDR1 PRHDT, CDR2 FYEKMQ (reference sequence). V gave up 2 bases and J gave up 4 bases, with 5 bases separating them. This chain's CDR3 is CASSLRGTEAFF. The CDR3 DNA reads as TGTGCCAGCAGCTTAAGGGGCACTGAAGCTTTCTTT.

The sample holds a few counts of this clone. The chain recombines TRBV29-1 with TRBJ2-5, with no clear D. The germline V and J ends were trimmed by 2 bases and 10 bases, with 14 bases remaining between them. Germline CDR1 and CDR2: SQVTM and ANQGSEA. The CDR3 consists of 12 residues. CDR3 bases: TGCAGCGTTGAAATTGGCGGAGCAAACCAGTACTTC. It is translated as CSVEIGGANQYF.

V usage is TRBV11-2 and J usage is TRBJ1-2, with TRBD1 as a possible D gene (5 bases). The germline gives CDR1 SGHAT, CDR2 FQNNGV. V lost 6 bases to trimming and J lost 4 bases, with 15 bases between them. There are 14 residues in the CDR3. The CDR3 bases are TGTGCCAGCAGAAAGGGGAGGGCAAGCTATGGCTACACCTTC. This sequence encodes CASRKGRASYGYTF.

The V gene is TRBV29-1, the J gene TRBJ2-5; possibly TRBD1 or TRBD2 for D (5 bases each). The CDR3 contains 11 residues. Trimming took 3 bases from V and 8 from J, leaving 10 bases between them. CDR1 SQVTM and CDR2 ANQGSEA come from the germline V gene. This CDR3 reads CSVDVRDTQYF. The CDR3 DNA reads as TGCAGCGTTGACGTCAGGGACACCCAGTACTTC.

This clone has just a few counts. The J gene is TRBJ2-5, the V gene TRBV2; 7 nucleotides agree with TRBD1. Trimming cost V 6 bases and J 3 bases; bases outside gene matches: 4. There are 13 residues in the CDR3. The germline CDR1 and CDR2 sequences are SNHLY and FYNNEI. The chain's CDR3 is CASRPTGEETQYF. CDR3 nucleotide sequence: TGTGCCAGCAGACCCACAGGGGAAGAGACCCAGTACTTC.

This clone has just a few counts. The chain couples TRBV14 to TRBJ1-1, with 10 bases identical to TRBD1. From germline, CDR1 is SGHDN and CDR2 FVKESK. The CDR3 extends over 17 amino acids. Germline trimming cut 0 bases from V and 1 base from J; bases unmatched to any gene: 5. The chain's CDR3 is CASSQDLDRGPNTEAFF. For the CDR3, the DNA is TGTGCCAGCAGCCAAGATTTAGACAGGGGGCCGAACACTGAAGCTTTCTTT.

J is TRBJ2-3 and V is TRBV11-2, with TRBD1 identical over 11 bases. With V trimmed by 1 base and J by 3 bases, 6 bases remained unmatched. Per the germline V gene, CDR1 is SGHAT and CDR2 is FQNNGV. The CDR3 sequence is 17 residues long. CDR3 coding DNA: TGTGCCAGCAGCTTAGGACGGACAGGGGGCCTGACAGATACGCAGTATTTT. It is translated as CASSLGRTGGLTDTQYF.

The chain has TRBV5-6 and TRBJ1-5, with D perhaps TRBD1 (5 bases). The CDR3 covers 13 residues. Trimming stripped 4 bases from V and 3 bases from J, with 8 bases between. Per the germline V gene, CDR1 is SGHDT and CDR2 is YYEEEE. The CDR3 region is CASSGGLNQPQHF. As DNA, the CDR3 is TGTGCCAGCAGCGGGGGTCTCAATCAGCCCCAGCATTTT.

The chain uses TRBV30 and TRBJ1-1, with D uncertain. Germline V gives CDR1 GTSNPN, CDR2 SVGIG (reference sequence). The CDR3 is 14 residues long. V lost 5 bases and J 1 base, leaving 14 bases between the germline ends. This CDR3 is CAWGHRGRNTEAFF. In DNA, the CDR3 is TGTGCCTGGGGTCACCGAGGGCGGAACACTGAAGCTTTCTTT.

This chain connects TRBV7-2 to TRBJ2-4; D is undetermined. Germline V CDR1 and CDR2: SGHTA, FQGNSA. This CDR3 comprises 14 residues. V lost 4 bases and J 0 bases, leaving 7 bases between the germline ends. The CDR3 sequence is CASSSGLAKNIQYF. CDR3 sequence (DNA): TGTGCCAGCAGCTCAGGTCTAGCCAAAAACATTCAGTACTTC.

This clone was seen more than once but under ten times. The chain employs TRBV5-1 and TRBJ2-1; TRBD1 agrees at 8 bases. V was clipped by 0 bases and J by 4 bases; unmatched bases: 6. Germline-derived CDR1 and CDR2 are SGHRS and YFSETQ. This CDR3 region has 16 residues. The CDR3 spells CASSLDEGQEYNEQFF. The CDR3 DNA reads TGCGCCAGCAGCTTGGATGAGGGACAGGAGTACAATGAGCAGTTCTTC.

The rearrangement joins TRBV5-1 to TRBJ2-3, with 10 positions matching TRBD2. There are 15 residues in the CDR3. Germline loops: CDR1 SGHRS, CDR2 YFSETQ. With 4 bases clipped from V and 2 bases from J, the junction kept 4 bases outside the gene matches. The CDR3 bases are TGCGCCAGCAGCCCCGGACTAGCGGTCACAGATACGCAGTATTTT. Its protein product is CASSPGLAVTDTQYF.

The chain couples TRBV27 to TRBJ2-3; D is tentatively TRBD1 or TRBD2 (5 bases each). Trimming left V 4 bases short and J 2 bases short, with 19 bases between. Germline CDR1 reads MNHEY; CDR2 reads SMNVEV (reference sequence). This CDR3 contains 17 residues. CDR3 sequence: CASSSLGPLAHTDTQYF. DNA for the CDR3: TGTGCCAGCAGTTCCTTGGGACCGTTGGCTCACACAGATACGCAGTATTTT.

The sample holds a few counts of this clone. V and J are TRBV5-1 and TRBJ2-5; tentative D call: TRBD2 (6 bases). The CDR3 is made up of 14 amino acids. From germline, CDR1 is SGHRS and CDR2 YFSETQ. Trimming stripped 3 bases from V and 0 bases from J, with 9 bases between. CDR3 bases: TGCGCCAGCAGCTCTGGGAGGCACCAAGAGACCCAGTACTTC. Translating gives CASSSGRHQETQYF.

The gene calls are TRBV29-1 and TRBJ1-2; 7 nucleotides line up with TRBD1. Trimming cost V 4 bases and J 3 bases; bases outside gene matches: 5. The CDR3 covers 13 residues. In germline, CDR1 is SQVTM, CDR2 ANQGSEA. The CDR3 sequence: CSVAHTGDYGYTF. CDR3 nucleotides: TGCAGCGTTGCCCATACAGGGGACTATGGCTACACCTTC. The full variable domain, completed using reference TRBV29-1 and TRBJ1-2, is SAVISQKPSRDICQRGTSLTIQCQVDSQVTMMFWYRQQPGQSLTLIATANQGSEATYESGFVIDKFPISRPNLTFSTLTVSNMSPEDSSIYLCSVAHTGDYGYTFGSGTRLTVV.

V and J are TRBV29-1 and TRBJ1-2; D remains ambiguous. The CDR3 covers 12 residues. With 4 bases removed from V and 1 base from J, the gap between germline ends came to 7 bases. Germline CDR1 and CDR2: SQVTM and ANQGSEA. The CDR3 protein is CSVATFNYGYTF. Written as DNA, the CDR3 is TGCAGCGTTGCCACCTTTAACTATGGCTACACCTTC.

This rearrangement joins TRBV6-6 to TRBJ2-3; TRBD2 might be the D (6 bases). CDR1 MNHNY and CDR2 SVGAGI come from the germline V gene (reference sequence). Between the trimmed V and J ends, which lost 0 bases and 3 bases, there was a span of 13 bases. The CDR3 is made up of 16 amino acids. CDR3 region: CASSYSKRVSTDTQYF. In nucleotides, the CDR3 is TGTGCCAGCAGTTACTCGAAGCGGGTGTCAACAGATACGCAGTATTTT.

This clone was found a few times. The rearrangement uses TRBV19 and TRBJ1-5; 9 positions agree with TRBD1. CDR3 length: 16 residues. V trimming: 5 bases; J trimming: 5 bases; junction bases outside the gene matches: 10. The V gene's germline CDR1 is LNHDA and CDR2 SQIVND (reference sequence). CDR3 nucleotides: TGTGCCAGTAGTGCGCGAAGGACAGGGGAAGATCAGCCCCAGCATTTT. This encodes CASSARRTGEDQPQHF.

The gene calls are TRBV6-4 and TRBJ2-2; TRBD2 might be the D (5 bases). The CDR3 is 13 residues long. The V gene lost 5 bases and the J gene lost 5 bases, with 9 bases spanning the gap. Germline V gives CDR1 MRHNA, CDR2 SNTAGT. CDR3 in amino acids: CASSTIATGELFF. The CDR3 DNA is TGTGCCAGCAGTACGATAGCGACCGGGGAGCTGTTTTTT.

This clone was recorded a few times. This chain joins TRBV29-1 and TRBJ1-2; 9 bases are shared with TRBD1. J lost 6 bases, V lost 1 base, and 6 bases had no gene match. CDR3 length equals 14 residues. The germline gives CDR1 SQVTM, CDR2 ANQGSEA. CDR3 bases: TGCAGCGTTGAAGCGGGACAGGGAGGTGATGGCTACACCTTC. Translated: CSVEAGQGGDGYTF.

The chain employs TRBV29-1 and TRBJ2-2; 10 bases map to TRBD1. CDR1 and CDR2 from the germline V gene are SQVTM and ANQGSEA. This CDR3 comprises 15 residues. Trimming removed 6 bases from V and 2 bases from J; junction bases left unmatched: 6. CDR3 residues: CSVLKTGGNTGELFF. As DNA, the CDR3 is TGCAGCGTCCTAAAGACAGGGGGCAACACCGGGGAGCTGTTTTTT.

This clone was seen a handful of times. The rearrangement links TRBV2 to TRBJ2-5; D unclear. Germline V gene lookup returns CDR1 SNHLY and CDR2 FYNNEI. V lost 8 bases to trimming and J lost 5 bases, with 9 bases between them. The CDR3 is made up of 11 amino acids. The CDR3 sequence is CASFGLETQYF. The CDR3 coding sequence is TGTGCCAGCTTTGGGCTCGAGACCCAGTACTTC.

This clone was found a few times. The rearrangement joins TRBV20-1 to TRBJ2-5; no definite D call. The CDR3 loop spans 11 amino acids. V was shortened by 4 bases and J by 3 bases, with 6 bases between the two germline ends. Germline loops: CDR1 DFQATT, CDR2 SNEGSKA (reference sequence). DNA of the CDR3: TGCAGTGCTACCCGGAAAGAGACCCAGTACTTC. This translates into CSATRKETQYF.

The J gene is TRBJ1-1, the V gene TRBV5-6; D perhaps matches TRBD1 (6 bases). CDR1 and CDR2 from the germline V gene are SGHDT and YYEEEE. V was pared by 4 bases and J by 11 bases, with 33 bases between. CDR3 length equals 18 residues. The CDR3 nucleotides read TGTGCCAGCAGCCCCAAAAGGACAGACGGCACCCACGCGGGGGGGGCTTTCTTT. It specifies CASSPKRTDGTHAGGAFF.

This rearrangement joins TRBV6-1 to TRBJ2-5; D uncertain. The length of the CDR3 is 11 residues. Trimming stripped 5 bases from V and 1 base from J, with 2 bases between. The V gene's germline CDR1 is MNHNS and CDR2 SASEGT. CDR3 bases: TGTGCCAGCAGTTTCCAAGAGACCCAGTACTTC. Amino acids: CASSFQETQYF.

This clone was detected once. The V gene is TRBV28, the J gene TRBJ1-1, with 8 bases identical to TRBD1. Unmatched junction bases numbered 10, after V lost 6 bases and J lost 7 bases. The CDR3 runs to 14 residues. The germline V gene encodes CDR1 MDHEN and CDR2 SYDVKM. The CDR3 bases are TGTGCCAGCAGCTCAACAGGGGGGTTAGGTGAAGCTTTCTTT. The encoded protein is CASSSTGGLGEAFF.